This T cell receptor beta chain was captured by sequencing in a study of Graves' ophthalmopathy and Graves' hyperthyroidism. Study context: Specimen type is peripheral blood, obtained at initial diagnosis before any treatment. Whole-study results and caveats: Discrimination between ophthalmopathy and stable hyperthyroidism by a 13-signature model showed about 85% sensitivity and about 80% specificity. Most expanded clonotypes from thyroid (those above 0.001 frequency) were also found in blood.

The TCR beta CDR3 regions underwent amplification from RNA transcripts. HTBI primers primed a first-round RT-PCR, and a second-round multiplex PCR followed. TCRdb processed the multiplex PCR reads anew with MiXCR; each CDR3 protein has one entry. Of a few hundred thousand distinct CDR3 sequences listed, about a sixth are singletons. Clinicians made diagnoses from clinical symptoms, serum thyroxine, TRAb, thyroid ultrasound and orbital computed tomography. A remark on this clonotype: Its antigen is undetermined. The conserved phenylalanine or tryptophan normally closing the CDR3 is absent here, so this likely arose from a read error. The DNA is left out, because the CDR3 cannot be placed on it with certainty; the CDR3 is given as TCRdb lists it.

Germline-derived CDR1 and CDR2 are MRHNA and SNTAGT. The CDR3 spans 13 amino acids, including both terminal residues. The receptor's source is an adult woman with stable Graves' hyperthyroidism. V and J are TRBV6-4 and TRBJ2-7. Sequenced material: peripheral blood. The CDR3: CASSYSIGYEQCY.